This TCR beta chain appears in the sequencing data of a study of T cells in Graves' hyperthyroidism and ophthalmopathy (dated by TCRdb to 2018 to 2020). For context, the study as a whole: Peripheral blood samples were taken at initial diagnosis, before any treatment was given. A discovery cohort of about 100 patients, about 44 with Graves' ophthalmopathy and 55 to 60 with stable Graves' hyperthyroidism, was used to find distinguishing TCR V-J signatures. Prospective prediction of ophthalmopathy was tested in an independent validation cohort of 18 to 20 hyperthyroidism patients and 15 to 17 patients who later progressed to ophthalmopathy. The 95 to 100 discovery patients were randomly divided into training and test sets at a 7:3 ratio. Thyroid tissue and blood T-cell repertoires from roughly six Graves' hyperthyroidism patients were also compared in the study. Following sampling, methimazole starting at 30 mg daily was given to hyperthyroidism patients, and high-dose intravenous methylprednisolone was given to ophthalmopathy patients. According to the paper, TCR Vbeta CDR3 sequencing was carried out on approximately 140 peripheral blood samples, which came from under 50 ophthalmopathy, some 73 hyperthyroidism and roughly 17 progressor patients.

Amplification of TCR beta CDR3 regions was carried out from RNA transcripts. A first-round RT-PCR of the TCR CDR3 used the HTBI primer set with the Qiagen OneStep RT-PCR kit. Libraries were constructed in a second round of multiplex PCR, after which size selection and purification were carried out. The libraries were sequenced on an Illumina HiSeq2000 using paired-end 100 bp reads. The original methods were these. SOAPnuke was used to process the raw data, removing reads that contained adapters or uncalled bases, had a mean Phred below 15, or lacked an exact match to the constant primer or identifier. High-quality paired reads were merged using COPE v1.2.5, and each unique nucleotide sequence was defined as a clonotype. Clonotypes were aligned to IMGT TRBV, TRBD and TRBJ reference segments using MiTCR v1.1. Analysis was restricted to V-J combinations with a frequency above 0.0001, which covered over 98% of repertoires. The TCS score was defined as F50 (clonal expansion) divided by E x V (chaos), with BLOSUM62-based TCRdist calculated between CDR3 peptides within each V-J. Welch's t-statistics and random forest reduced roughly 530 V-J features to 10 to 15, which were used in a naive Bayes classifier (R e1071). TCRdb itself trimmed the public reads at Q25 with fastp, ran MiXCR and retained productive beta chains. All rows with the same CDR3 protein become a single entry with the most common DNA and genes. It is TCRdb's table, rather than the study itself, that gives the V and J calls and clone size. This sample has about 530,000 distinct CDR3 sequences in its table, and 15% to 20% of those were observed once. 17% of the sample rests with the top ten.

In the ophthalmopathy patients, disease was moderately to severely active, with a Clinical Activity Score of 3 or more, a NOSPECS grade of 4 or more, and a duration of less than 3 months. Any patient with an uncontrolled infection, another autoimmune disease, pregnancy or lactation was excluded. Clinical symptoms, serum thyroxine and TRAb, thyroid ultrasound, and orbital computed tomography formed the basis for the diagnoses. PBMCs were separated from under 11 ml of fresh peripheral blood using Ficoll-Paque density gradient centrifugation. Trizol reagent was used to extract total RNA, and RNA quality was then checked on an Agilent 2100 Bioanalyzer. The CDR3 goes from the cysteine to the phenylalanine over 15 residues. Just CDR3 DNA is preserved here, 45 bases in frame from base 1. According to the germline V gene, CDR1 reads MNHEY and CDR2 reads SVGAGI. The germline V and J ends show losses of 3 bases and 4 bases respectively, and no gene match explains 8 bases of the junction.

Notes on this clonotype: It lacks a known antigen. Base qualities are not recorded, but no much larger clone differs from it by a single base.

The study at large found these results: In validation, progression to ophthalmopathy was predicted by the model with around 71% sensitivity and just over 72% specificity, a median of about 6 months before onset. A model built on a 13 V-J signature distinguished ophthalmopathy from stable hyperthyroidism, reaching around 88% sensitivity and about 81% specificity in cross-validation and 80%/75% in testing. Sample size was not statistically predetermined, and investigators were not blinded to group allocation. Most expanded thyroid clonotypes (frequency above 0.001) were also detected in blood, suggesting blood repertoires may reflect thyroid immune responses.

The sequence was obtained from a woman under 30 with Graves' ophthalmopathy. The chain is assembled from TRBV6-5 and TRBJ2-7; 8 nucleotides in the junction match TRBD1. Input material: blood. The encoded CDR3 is CASSYGQGRGYEQYF. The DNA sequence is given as TGTGCCAGCAGTTATGGACAGGGCAGGGGGTACGAGCAGTACTTC.